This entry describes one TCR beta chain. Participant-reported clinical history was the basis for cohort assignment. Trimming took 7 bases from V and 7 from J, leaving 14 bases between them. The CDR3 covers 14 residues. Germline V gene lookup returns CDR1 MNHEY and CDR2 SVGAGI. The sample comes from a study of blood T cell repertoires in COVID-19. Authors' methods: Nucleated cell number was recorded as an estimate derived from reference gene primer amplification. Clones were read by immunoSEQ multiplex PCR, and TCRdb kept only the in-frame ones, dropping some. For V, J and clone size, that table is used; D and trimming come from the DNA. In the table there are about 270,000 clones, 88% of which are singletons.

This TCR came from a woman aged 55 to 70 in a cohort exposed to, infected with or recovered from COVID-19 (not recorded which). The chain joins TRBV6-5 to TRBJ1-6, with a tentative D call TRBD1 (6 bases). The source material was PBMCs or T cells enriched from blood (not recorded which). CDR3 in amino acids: CASTPGDRNSPLHF. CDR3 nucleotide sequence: TGTGCCAGCACCCCAGGGGATAGGAATTCACCCCTCCACTTT.